This T cell receptor (beta chain) came from a study of T cell responses to AZD1222 COVID-19 vaccine. As for this clone: Its matching antigen is unknown.

General study results and limits: Nearly half of the spike-specific TCRs reportedly recognize variant regions that carry no mutations. Clonal diversity may have been underestimated, and the donors were mostly white British, with more females than males.

Germline V CDR1 and CDR2: MNHNY, SVGAGI (reference sequence). With 0 bases removed from V and 6 bases from J, the gap between germline ends came to 6 bases. This CDR3 is built from 12 residues. Clones were read by immunoSEQ multiplex PCR, and TCRdb kept only the in-frame ones, dropping some. The sample gives approximately 50,000 clones, roughly 90% of which show up once; less than 8.5% is in the top ten. The sample in question was peripheral blood, obtained 28 days after the second AZD1222 dose. The rearrangement joins TRBV6-6 to TRBJ2-7; the D is unclear. This receptor was taken from an adult who received the AZD1222 COVID-19 vaccine. The CDR3 region has the DNA TGTGCCAGCAGTTACTCCCGCGGCGAGCAGTACTTC. This encodes CASSYSRGEQYF.